This passage covers 8 T cell receptor beta chains from one sample sequenced in a study of tumor-infiltrating lymphocytes in primary liver carcinoma. Total RNA and DNA came together from roughly 20-30 mg of bulk tissue without cell sorting. A primer in the constant region served to generate TCR beta cDNA from roughly 450 ng of total RNA. ARM-PCR was slightly modified, and three nested multiplex PCR rounds with it gave rise to the TCR beta libraries. PCR rounds one and two used TRBV1-TRBV30 forward primers with a C-beta reverse primer for about 9 cycles each. TCRdb re-derived calls from the multiplex PCR reads in MiXCR, one entry per CDR3 protein. The data contain some 55,000 distinct CDR3 sequences, about 73% of them singletons. The specimen sequenced was liver tumor tissue from sampling region 2. Described subset: tumor region T2, inferior pole. The receptors were sampled from a man in his forties or fifties with primary liver carcinoma and hepatitis B virus infection.

In regard to this clonotype: A junction end diverges from the germline sequence, so it may reflect a read error. The V gene is TRBV6-5, the J gene TRBJ2-3; D possibly uses TRBD1 or TRBD2 (7 bases each). CDR1 is MNHEY, CDR2 SVGAGI, per germline. There are 16 residues in the CDR3. The CDR3 loop is CSSNSPGGGGMDTQYF. For the CDR3, the DNA is TGTTCCAGCAATTCGCCAGGGGGAGGGGGTATGGATACGCAGTATTTT.

Concerning this clonotype: The conserved closing phenylalanine or tryptophan is absent in this CDR3, likely reflecting a read error. The chain joins TRBV7-9 to TRBJ1-5; D is unclear. Germline V lookup: CDR1 SEHNR, CDR2 FQNEAQ (reference sequence). This CDR3 comprises 12 residues. CDR3 coding DNA: TGTGTCAGCAGCCCTAGCAATCAGCCCCAGCATTTA. It codes for CVSSPSNQPQHL.

A word on this clonotype: A read error is likely, as this CDR3 ends without the conserved phenylalanine or tryptophan. The CDR3 nucleotides read TGTGCCATCACCATTGGGGCTAGCGCTACCTACGAGCAGTACTTA. This gives the protein CAITIGASATYEQYL. V gene TRBV10-3 combines with J gene TRBJ2-7, with D tentatively TRBD2 (6 bases). From germline, CDR1 is ENHRY and CDR2 SYGVKD. Trimming removed 7 bases from V and 2 bases from J, with 18 bases in between. CDR3 size: 15 residues.

The V and J genes are TRBV20-1 and TRBJ2-5, with a weak D call TRBD1 (6 bases). The CDR3 runs to 15 residues. The germline gives CDR1 DFQATT, CDR2 SNEGSKA (reference sequence). Trimming shortened V by 0 bases and J by 4 bases, and 15 bases separated the two germline ends. The DNA for the CDR3 is TGCAGTGCTAGAGATTGGACAGATATCATAGAGACCCAGTACTTC. This sequence encodes CSARDWTDIIETQYF.

A remark on this clonotype: The junction shows a germline mismatch at one end, possibly a read error. The rearrangement uses TRBV5-4 and TRBJ1-2, with unresolved D. The germline V gene has CDR1 SGHNT and CDR2 YYREEE (reference sequence). The length of the CDR3 is 13 residues. The CDR3 nucleotides read TGTGCCAGCAGTGTGGACTGCCACTATGTCTACACCTTC. Its protein product is CASSVDCHYVYTF. Based on the CDR3 plus reference TRBV5-4 and TRBJ1-2, the full variable domain is ETGVTQSPTHLIKTRGQQVTLRCSSQSGHNTVSWYQQALGQGPQFIFQYYREEENGRGNFPPRFSGLQFPNYSSELNVNALELDDSALYLCASSVDCHYVYTFGSGTRLTVV.

Concerning this clonotype: A junction end diverges from the germline sequence, so it may reflect a read error. The rearrangement uses TRBV12-3 or TRBV12-4 and TRBJ2-4; possibly TRBD1 for D (6 bases). The CDR3 contains 16 residues. The CDR3 loop reads CACGPRTEIAKNIQCF. The CDR3 nucleotides read TGTGCCTGCGGGCCCCGGACAGAAATAGCCAAAAACATTCAGTGCTTC.

This clonotype was recorded only once. This chain connects TRBV4-2 to TRBJ2-3; unclear D gene. Trimming removed 4 bases at V and 3 bases at J, with 14 bases between. CDR1 is LGHNA, CDR2 YNFKEQ, per germline. This CDR3 is 15 amino acids long. The CDR3 coding sequence is TGTGCCAGCAGCCGACCGAGAATAGGGACAGATACGCAGTATTTT. This gives the protein CASSRPRIGTDTQYF.

Remarks on this clonotype: A read error may account for a junction end that differs from germline. V and J are TRBV12-5 and TRBJ2-2, with D perhaps TRBD2 (5 bases). This CDR3 is 16 amino acids long. Germline V gives CDR1 LGHNT, CDR2 FRNRAP. The CDR3 region has the DNA TGTGCTACTGGTTTCTCCGGGGTATCGAACACAGGGGAGCTGTTTTTT. This sequence encodes CATGFSGVSNTGELFF.